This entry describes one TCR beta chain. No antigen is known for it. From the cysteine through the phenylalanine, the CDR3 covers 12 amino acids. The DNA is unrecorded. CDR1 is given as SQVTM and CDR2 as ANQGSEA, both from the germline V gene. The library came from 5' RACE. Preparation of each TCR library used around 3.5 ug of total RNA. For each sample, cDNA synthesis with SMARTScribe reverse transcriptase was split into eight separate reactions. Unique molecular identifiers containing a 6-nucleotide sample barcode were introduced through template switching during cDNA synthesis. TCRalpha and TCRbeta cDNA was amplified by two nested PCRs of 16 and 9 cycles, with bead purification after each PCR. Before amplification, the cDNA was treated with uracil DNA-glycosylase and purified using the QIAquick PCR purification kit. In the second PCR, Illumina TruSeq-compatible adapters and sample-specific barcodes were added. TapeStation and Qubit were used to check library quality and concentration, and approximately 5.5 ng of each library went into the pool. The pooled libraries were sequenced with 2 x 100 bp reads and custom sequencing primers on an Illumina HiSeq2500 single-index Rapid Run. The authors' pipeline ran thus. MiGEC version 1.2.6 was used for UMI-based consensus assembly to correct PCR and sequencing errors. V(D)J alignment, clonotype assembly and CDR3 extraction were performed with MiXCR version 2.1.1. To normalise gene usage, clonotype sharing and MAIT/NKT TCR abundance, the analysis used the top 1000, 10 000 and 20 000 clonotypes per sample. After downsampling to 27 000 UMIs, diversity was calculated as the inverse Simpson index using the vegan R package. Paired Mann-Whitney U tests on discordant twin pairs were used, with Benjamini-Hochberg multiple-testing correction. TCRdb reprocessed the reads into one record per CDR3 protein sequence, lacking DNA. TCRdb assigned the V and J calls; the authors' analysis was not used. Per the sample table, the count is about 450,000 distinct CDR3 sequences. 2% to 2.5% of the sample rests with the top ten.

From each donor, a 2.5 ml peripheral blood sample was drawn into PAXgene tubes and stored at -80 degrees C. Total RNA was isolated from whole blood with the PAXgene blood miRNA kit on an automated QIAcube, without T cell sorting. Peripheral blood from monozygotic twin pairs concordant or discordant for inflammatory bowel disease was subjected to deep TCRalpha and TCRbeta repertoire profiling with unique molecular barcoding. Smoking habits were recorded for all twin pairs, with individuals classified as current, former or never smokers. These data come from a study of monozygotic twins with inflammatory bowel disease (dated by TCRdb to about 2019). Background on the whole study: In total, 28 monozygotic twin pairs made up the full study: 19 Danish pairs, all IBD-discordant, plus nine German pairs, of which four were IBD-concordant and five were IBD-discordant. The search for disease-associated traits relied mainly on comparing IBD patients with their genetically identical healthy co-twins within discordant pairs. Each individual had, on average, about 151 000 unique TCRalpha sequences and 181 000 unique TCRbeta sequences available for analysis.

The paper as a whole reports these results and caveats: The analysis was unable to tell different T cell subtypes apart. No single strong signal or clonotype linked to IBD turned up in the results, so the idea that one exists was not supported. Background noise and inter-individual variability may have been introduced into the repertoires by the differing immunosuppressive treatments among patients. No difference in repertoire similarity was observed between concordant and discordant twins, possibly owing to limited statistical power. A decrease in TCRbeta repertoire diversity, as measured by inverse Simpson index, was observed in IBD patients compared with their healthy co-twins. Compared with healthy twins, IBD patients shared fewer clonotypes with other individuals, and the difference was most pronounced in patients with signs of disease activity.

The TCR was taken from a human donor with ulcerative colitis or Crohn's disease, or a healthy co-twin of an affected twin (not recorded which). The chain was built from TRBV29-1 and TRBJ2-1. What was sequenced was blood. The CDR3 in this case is CSVTLGASEQFF.